This TCR beta chain emerged from a study of OX40 agonist ivuxolimab in advanced cancers. Study context: Clinicians treated patients with ivuxolimab, an agonistic anti-OX40 (CD134) antibody. Prior checkpoint blockade (anti-PD-1, anti-PD-L1 or anti-CTLA-4) was permitted; 35% to 50% had it. Partial responses were recorded for three patients, including one with hepatocellular carcinoma and two with cutaneous melanoma. General study points: The mean number of expanded clones was higher in CD8+ T cells than in CD4+.

Of note for this clone: Its antigen is still unknown.

Produced via immunoSEQ multiplex PCR; TCRdb's table is partial and in-frame only. The sample contains 71,000 or so clones, about 89% of which appear only once. The CDR3 sequence is 12 residues long. J gave up 4 bases and V 5 bases, and 4 bases lay outside the gene matches. Germline CDR1 is SQVTM and CDR2 is ANQGSEA. This receptor was obtained from an adult with an advanced solid tumor such as melanoma, head and neck, liver or kidney cancer. This sample comprised CD4+ or CD8+ T cells sorted from blood, obtained in a trial of the OX40 agonist ivuxolimab. The chain couples TRBV29-1 to TRBJ1-1; 7 bases align to TRBD1. CDR3 sequence: CSVRGQGTEAFF. CDR3 coding DNA: TGCAGCGTTAGGGGGCAAGGCACTGAAGCTTTCTTT.